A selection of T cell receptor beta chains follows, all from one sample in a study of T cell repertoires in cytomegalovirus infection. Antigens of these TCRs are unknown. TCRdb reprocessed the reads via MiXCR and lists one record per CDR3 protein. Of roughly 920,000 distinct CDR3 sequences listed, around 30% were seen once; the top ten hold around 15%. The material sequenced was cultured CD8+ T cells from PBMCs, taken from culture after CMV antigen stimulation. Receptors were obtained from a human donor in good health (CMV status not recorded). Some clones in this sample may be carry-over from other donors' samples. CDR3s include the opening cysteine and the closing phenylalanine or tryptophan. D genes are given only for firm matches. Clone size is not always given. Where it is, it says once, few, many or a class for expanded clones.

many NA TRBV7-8 CASSLVGGLGDTQYF
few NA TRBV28 CASWYGSYNEQFF
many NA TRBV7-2 CASSSLDTPWGYTF
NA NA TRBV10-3 CAISEGGLNTEAFF
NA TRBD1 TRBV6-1 CASSTPGTGTTEAFF
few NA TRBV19 CASSISRSSYNEQFF
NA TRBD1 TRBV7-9 CASSFRSPGQGRTGELFF
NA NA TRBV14 CASSQVENYGYTF
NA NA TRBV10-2 CASSEWKETGANVLTF
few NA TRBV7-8 CASSLVPEEYGYTF
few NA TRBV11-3 CASSPRRGATGELFF
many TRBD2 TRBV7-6 CASSSSSGGYNEQFF
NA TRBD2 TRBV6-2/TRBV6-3 CASSPLAGDVADTQYF
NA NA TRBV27 CASSSEQGGFWYEQYF
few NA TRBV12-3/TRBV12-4 CASTRKPDSHKETQYF
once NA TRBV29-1 CSVEDGTNTEAFF
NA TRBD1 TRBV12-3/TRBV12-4 CASSWTGIYEQYF
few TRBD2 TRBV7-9 CASSFLRGGRETQYF
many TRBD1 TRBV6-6 CASSYATGTDPNTEAFF
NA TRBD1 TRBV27 CASMRGQGYNEQFF
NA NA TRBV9 CASSMWESPNSPLHF
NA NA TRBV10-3 CAISELLQVLQETQYF
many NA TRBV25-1 CASSALGGNTEAFF
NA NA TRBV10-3 CAISPTDYEQYF
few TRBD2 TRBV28 CASSRGLAGEAGELFF
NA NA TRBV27 CASRGMRELFF
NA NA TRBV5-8 CASSFDRLRRSPLHF
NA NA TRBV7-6 CASSLGPGAVETQYF
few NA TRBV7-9 CASSLVLYEQFF
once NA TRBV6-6 CASRSTGPEQYF
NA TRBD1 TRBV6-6 CASSYSLDRGNTEAFF
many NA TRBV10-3 CAISDPPWVNLYNEQFF
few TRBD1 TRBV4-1 CASSQEGQARLSGANVLTF
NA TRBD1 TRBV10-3 CAIGQGRHTEAFF
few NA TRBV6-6 CASSFWGQDTGELFF
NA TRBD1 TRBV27 CASSLEVRGVYGYTF